One sample yielded the 28 T cell receptor beta chains listed below, sequenced in a study of neoadjuvant anti-PD-1 for oral cavity cancer. Sample time point: after neoadjuvant nivolumab, at surgical resection. Assay: immunoSEQ multiplex PCR; the TCRdb copy retains only in-frame clones and omits some. The data hold roughly 13,000 clones, with roughly 70% observed a single time. This specimen was PBMCs, taken after nivolumab (anti-PD-1) treatment. Source of these receptors: a person aged 35-79 years with oral cavity squamous cell carcinoma.

The gene calls are TRBV21-1 and TRBJ1-3. TRBV21-1 is flagged as a pseudogene. The CDR3 totals 15 residues. The CDR3 DNA reads TGTGCCAGCAGCAAAGATGACGGGAGAGGAAACACCATATATTTT. Protein sequence: CASSKDDGRGNTIYF.

V gene TRBV7-6 combines with J gene TRBJ2-7, with 10 nucleotides matching TRBD2. J gave up 5 bases and V 0 bases, and 4 bases lay outside the gene matches. Germline CDR1 is SGHVS and CDR2 is FNYEAQ. This CDR3 is 15 amino acids long. CDR3 sequence: CASSLARLAGDEQYF. CDR3 coding DNA: TGTGCCAGCAGCTTAGCGAGGCTAGCGGGGGACGAGCAGTACTTC.

The V gene is TRBV9, the J gene TRBJ1-4, with D perhaps matching TRBD1 (5 bases). The CDR3 covers 14 residues. Trimming took 0 bases from V and 8 from J, leaving 11 bases between them. Per the germline V gene, CDR1 is SGDLS and CDR2 is YYNGEE. Here the CDR3 reads CASSVGQGVEKLFF. The CDR3 bases are TGTGCCAGCAGCGTAGGCCAGGGTGTGGAAAAACTGTTTTTT.

This chain uses TRBV6-1 with TRBJ1-1; no clear D gene. The CDR3 sequence is 13 residues long. Trimming took off 7 bases at V and 9 bases at J, with 18 bases between the two ends. Germline assignment: CDR1 MNHNS and CDR2 SASEGT. The CDR3 region has the DNA TGTGCCAGCATTCCCACGGCAGATCGGAAAGCTTTCTTT. Translated, it gives CASIPTADRKAFF.

The chain joins TRBV28 to TRBJ1-2; possible D gene TRBD1, 5 bases. CDR1 MDHEN and CDR2 SYDVKM come from the germline V gene. V dropped 7 bases and J dropped 7 bases, with 16 bases sitting between them. The length of the CDR3 is 13 residues. As DNA, the CDR3 is TGTGCCAGCAATAAAAAGGGGAATCGTGGCTACACCTTC. Translation: CASNKKGNRGYTF.

J is TRBJ1-5 and V is TRBV28, with TRBD1 as a possible D gene (5 bases). This CDR3 contains 13 residues. The germline V and J ends were trimmed by 6 bases and 5 bases, with 11 bases remaining between them. CDR1 and CDR2 from the germline V gene are MDHEN and SYDVKM. CDR3 nucleotides: TGTGCCAGCAGGGGGGACGGGTATCAGCCCCAGCATTTT. Translation: CASRGDGYQPQHF.

The table lists this clone with a few counts. The chain uses TRBV30 and TRBJ1-5; D uncertain. The CDR3 is made up of 13 amino acids. V lost 5 bases and J lost 0, with 8 bases in between. Germline V lookup: CDR1 GTSNPN, CDR2 SVGIG (reference sequence). The CDR3 spells CAWEDDSNQPQHF. The CDR3 region has the DNA TGTGCCTGGGAGGACGATAGCAATCAGCCCCAGCATTTT.

The rearrangement links TRBV11-2 to TRBJ2-1; TRBD1 matches at 8 bases. J lost 7 bases, V lost 4 bases, and 9 bases had no gene match. The CDR3 is made up of 15 amino acids. In germline, CDR1 is SGHAT, CDR2 FQNNGV. This CDR3 is CASSSGQGEWNEQFF. The CDR3 coding sequence is TGTGCCAGCAGCTCCGGACAGGGTGAGTGGAATGAGCAGTTCTTC.

The chain combines TRBV9 with TRBJ2-5; possible D gene TRBD2, 5 bases. Deletions cut 0 bases from V and 9 bases from J, with 12 bases between. This CDR3 has 13 amino acids. The germline CDR1 and CDR2 sequences are SGDLS and YYNGEE. CDR3 sequence (DNA): TGTGCCAGCAGCGTAGATTCGGGAAAGCCCCAGTACTTC. This codes for CASSVDSGKPQYF.

CDR3 protein: CASSLVGQGFNYGYTF. The DNA of the CDR3 is TGTGCCAGCAGCTTAGTGGGACAGGGATTTAACTATGGCTACACCTTC. The gene calls are TRBV7-2 and TRBJ1-2; TRBD1 aligns across 9 bases. Germline trimming cut 1 base from V and 1 base from J; bases unmatched to any gene: 4. From germline, CDR1 is SGHTA and CDR2 FQGNSA. This CDR3 spans 16 amino acids.

The chain recombines TRBV6-1 with TRBJ1-1, with D maybe TRBD1 (5 bases). The CDR3 extends over 15 amino acids. Trimming stripped 2 bases from V and 4 bases from J, with 14 bases between. Germline V gene lookup returns CDR1 MNHNS and CDR2 SASEGT. The CDR3 region has the DNA TGTGCCAGCAGTGAAACTCCGGGTGGGGGCACTGAAGCTTTCTTT. Its translation: CASSETPGGGTEAFF.

This clone was seen only a few times. The CDR3 DNA reads TGCGCCAGCAAGACGAGGGTAAACATTCAGTACTTC. As protein: CASKTRVNIQYF. The chain recombines TRBV10-2 with TRBJ2-4; possibly TRBD2 for D (5 bases). Germline V CDR1 and CDR2: WSHSY, SAAADI. Trimming took 7 bases from V and 6 from J, leaving 10 bases between them. This CDR3 has 12 amino acids.

The V call is TRBV14, the J call TRBJ1-3; no reliable D call. This CDR3 is built from 13 residues. Germline V CDR1 and CDR2: SGHDN, FVKESK. The V and J ends lost 4 bases and 4 bases respectively, with 8 bases between them. In nucleotides, the CDR3 is TGTGCCAGCAGCCCTACGGGAGGAAACACCATATATTTT. Encoded protein: CASSPTGGNTIYF. Filled out from reference TRBV14 and TRBJ1-3, the complete variable domain reads EAGVTQFPSHSVIEKGQTVTLRCDPISGHDNLYWYRRVMGKEIKFLLHFVKESKQDESGMPNNRFLAERTGGTYSTLKVQPAELEDSGVYFCASSPTGGNTIYFGEGSWLTVV.

The CDR3 sequence is CASSLMGHTEAFF. The CDR3 DNA follows: TGTGCCAGCAGCTTAATGGGGCACACTGAAGCTTTCTTT. This chain links TRBV7-9 with TRBJ1-1, with a weak D call TRBD1 (5 bases). The CDR3 runs 13 residues. Trimming cost V 2 bases and J 3 bases, with 7 bases left between them. CDR1 is SEHNR and CDR2 is FQNEAQ in the germline V gene (reference sequence).

The chain recombines TRBV7-9 with TRBJ1-2; 9 bases map to TRBD1. The germline gives CDR1 SEHNR, CDR2 FQNEAQ (reference sequence). CDR3 size: 17 residues. Germline trimming cut 5 bases from V and 13 bases from J; bases unmatched to any gene: 23. The CDR3 region is CASSPLPQWDRDLCCTF. DNA of the CDR3: TGTGCCAGCAGCCCACTGCCCCAATGGGACAGGGATTTGTGCTGCACCTTC.

The chain links TRBV6-1 to TRBJ2-4, with a possible D match to TRBD2 (5 bases). The CDR3 spans 16 residues. The V gene lost 2 bases and the J gene lost 0 bases, with 11 bases spanning the gap. Germline CDR1 reads MNHNS; CDR2 reads SASEGT. The CDR3 loop reads CASSEWTGLAKNIQYF. The CDR3 coding sequence is TGTGCCAGCAGTGAATGGACTGGCCTAGCCAAAAACATTCAGTACTTC.

The count of this clone is one. The chain joins TRBV6-1 to TRBJ1-5; 7 bases agree with TRBD1. From germline, CDR1 is MNHNS and CDR2 SASEGT. V dropped 0 bases and J dropped 7; count of bases not matched to a gene: 6. This CDR3 comprises 15 residues. This CDR3 reads CASSEAGGHRQPQHF. The DNA for the CDR3 is TGTGCCAGCAGTGAAGCAGGGGGCCACAGGCAGCCCCAGCATTTT.

The CDR3 spells CASSQDRQGLAYEQYF. The CDR3 bases are TGTGCCAGCAGCCAAGATCGGCAGGGGCTCGCCTACGAGCAGTACTTC. The gene calls are TRBV4-2 and TRBJ2-7, with D possibly TRBD1 on 6 matching bases. The germline V gene encodes CDR1 LGHNA and CDR2 YNFKEQ. This CDR3 is 16 amino acids long. V was pared by 0 bases and J by 2 bases, with 14 bases between.

The chain is built from TRBV5-1 and TRBJ2-4; 9 nucleotides match TRBD1. Germline loops: CDR1 SGHRS, CDR2 YFSETQ. With V trimmed by 4 bases and J by 6 bases, 8 bases remained unmatched. This CDR3 has 15 residues. The chain's CDR3 is CASSDGQGRTNIQYF. Here the CDR3 DNA reads TGCGCCAGCAGCGACGGACAGGGGCGGACAAACATTCAGTACTTC.

This sequence joins TRBV7-8 and TRBJ2-6; D unresolved. Germline V CDR1 and CDR2: SGHVS, FQNEAQ. The CDR3 length is 16 residues. V gave up 7 bases and J gave up 0 bases, with 13 bases separating them. For the CDR3, the DNA is TGTGCCAGCATACCGATAAGAAGCTCTGGGGCCAACGTCCTGACTTTC. It specifies CASIPIRSSGANVLTF.

This chain uses TRBV28 with TRBJ2-2; D is unresolved. This CDR3 has 15 residues. The germline V and J ends were trimmed by 7 bases and 5 bases, with 17 bases remaining between them. The germline gives CDR1 MDHEN, CDR2 SYDVKM. Here the CDR3 DNA reads TGTGCCAGCAACCGTCGGCCCTCCGGAACCGGGGAGCTGTTTTTT. The encoded protein is CASNRRPSGTGELFF.

This chain joins TRBV5-5 and TRBJ1-4; TRBD1 matches at 10 bases. The CDR3 is made up of 13 amino acids. J lost 8 bases, V lost 4 bases, and 2 bases had no gene match. Germline CDR1 is SGHKS and CDR2 is YYEKEE (reference sequence). CDR3 DNA sequence: TGTGCCAGCAGCCCGACAGGGGGCGAAAAACTGTTTTTT. It yields the protein CASSPTGGEKLFF.

The rearrangement links TRBV6-6 to TRBJ2-7, with D unclear. Deletions cut 4 bases from V and 0 bases from J, with 4 bases between. This CDR3 is built from 12 residues. Germline CDR1 MNHNY, CDR2 SVGAGI (reference sequence). The CDR3 reads CASSSYSYEQYF. The CDR3, as DNA: TGTGCCAGCAGTTCCTACTCCTACGAGCAGTACTTC.

The chain couples TRBV10-2 to TRBJ2-1, with TRBD2 matching 9 bases. The CDR3 extends over 16 amino acids. The V gene end was trimmed by 6 bases and the J gene end by 4 bases; junction bases not matched to a gene: 10. From germline, CDR1 is WSHSY and CDR2 SAAADI. The CDR3, as DNA: TGCGCCAGCAGGGAAATAGCGGGAGCACTATACAATGAGCAGTTCTTC. It codes for CASREIAGALYNEQFF.

This clone was recorded a few times. V and J are TRBV27 and TRBJ2-3; no firm D call. V was clipped by 3 bases and J by 1 base, with 8 bases between them. There are 14 residues in the CDR3. CDR1 is MNHEY and CDR2 is SMNVEV in the germline V gene (reference sequence). CDR3 loop: CASSFRSRTDTQYF. CDR3 DNA sequence: TGTGCCAGCAGTTTCCGGAGCCGCACAGATACGCAGTATTTT.

The chain is built from TRBV7-8 and TRBJ2-7, with 12 positions matching TRBD2. There are 18 residues in the CDR3. The V gene end was trimmed by 4 bases and the J gene end by 5 bases; junction bases not matched to a gene: 15. In germline, CDR1 is SGHVS, CDR2 FQNEAQ. CDR3 in DNA: TGTGCCAGCAGCTCGGGGGGACTAGCGGGTCCCCTACCCCACGAGCAGTACTTC. It encodes CASSSGGLAGPLPHEQYF.

The chain recombines TRBV5-6 with TRBJ2-5; TRBD2 agrees at 8 bases. V was clipped by 3 bases and J by 4 bases; unmatched bases: 8. This CDR3 is 15 amino acids long. CDR1 and CDR2 from the germline V gene are SGHDT and YYEEEE. The chain's CDR3 is CASSSSGGDLETQYF. For the CDR3, the DNA is TGTGCCAGCAGCTCCTCGGGGGGGGATCTAGAGACCCAGTACTTC.

The V gene is TRBV7-9, the J gene TRBJ2-7, with 7 bases matching TRBD1. The CDR3 runs 13 residues. The V segment lost 3 bases and the J segment 2 bases; nucleotides outside the gene matches: 1. Germline loops: CDR1 SEHNR, CDR2 FQNEAQ (reference sequence). The CDR3 loop is CASSFGTAYEQYF. DNA for the CDR3: TGTGCCAGCAGCTTTGGGACAGCCTACGAGCAGTACTTC.